A single sample gave rise to the 30 T cell receptor beta chains below, sequenced in a study of long-term antiretroviral therapy in people with HIV. Researchers report immunoSEQ v3.0 was run at survey level. The repertoire was sequenced with immunoSEQ multiplex PCR; TCRdb's copy has only in-frame clones and lacks some. The sample shows fewer than 45,000 clones, approximately 94% of them seen only once. The input for sequencing was unsorted PBMCs, taken 4.1 years after starting antiretroviral therapy. The receptors shown here come from a woman aged 50 to 65 with HIV.

The chain has TRBV6-5 and TRBJ1-3, with D maybe TRBD1 (6 bases). This CDR3 spans 14 amino acids. Trimming left V 7 bases short and J 2 bases short, with 12 bases between. Germline assignment: CDR1 MNHEY and CDR2 SVGAGI. The chain's CDR3 is CASTPRGAGNTIYF. DNA of the CDR3: TGTGCCAGCACCCCGAGGGGGGCTGGAAACACCATATATTTT.

This clone was counted once. The chain carries TRBV5-1 and TRBJ2-1; D is unresolved. This CDR3 comprises 14 residues. The germline V and J ends were trimmed by 0 bases and 1 base, with 5 bases remaining between them. Germline V gene data show CDR1 as SGHRS and CDR2 as YFSETQ. The chain's CDR3 is CASSLDASYNEQFF. DNA of the CDR3: TGCGCCAGCAGCTTGGACGCGTCCTACAATGAGCAGTTCTTC. Combining the CDR3 with reference TRBV5-1 and TRBJ2-1 gives the whole variable domain KAGVTQTPRYLIKTRGQQVTLSCSPISGHRSVSWYQQTPGQGLQFLFEYFSETQRNKGNFPGRFSGRQFSNSRSEMNVSTLELGDSALYLCASSLDASYNEQFFGPGTRLTVL.

The rearrangement uses TRBV29-1 and TRBJ1-1, with 7 bases aligning to TRBD1. The CDR3 runs 15 residues. V lost 7 bases and J lost 3; bases outside the gene matches: 14. Germline CDR1 and CDR2: SQVTM and ANQGSEA. CDR3: CSGKGQYSGDTEAFF. The CDR3 DNA is TGCAGCGGGAAGGGACAGTATTCTGGGGACACTGAAGCTTTCTTT.

J is TRBJ2-7 and V is TRBV27; TRBD1 aligns across 7 bases. Germline CDR1 and CDR2: MNHEY and SMNVEV (reference sequence). The V gene end was trimmed by 6 bases and the J gene end by 6 bases; junction bases not matched to a gene: 8. This CDR3 has 13 residues. CDR3 in amino acids: CASRATGAGEQYF. In DNA form, the CDR3 reads TGTGCCAGCAGAGCTACAGGGGCCGGCGAGCAGTACTTC.

This sequence joins TRBV2 and TRBJ1-1; 10 positions match TRBD1. V was pared by 5 bases and J by 6 bases, with 3 bases of the junction left unmatched. The CDR3 loop spans 13 amino acids. Germline CDR1 is SNHLY and CDR2 is FYNNEI. CDR3 residues: CASSWDRGSEAFF. CDR3 nucleotides: TGTGCCAGCAGTTGGGACAGGGGTTCTGAAGCTTTCTTT.

The chain couples TRBV7-9 to TRBJ2-1, with D unresolved. Deletions cut 3 bases from V and 8 bases from J, with 8 bases between. The CDR3 has 12 amino acids. CDR1 SEHNR and CDR2 FQNEAQ come from the germline V gene (reference sequence). The DNA of the CDR3 is TGTGCCAGCAGCTTCCGTAGGGATGAGCAGTTCTTC. Residues: CASSFRRDEQFF.

This chain links TRBV7-2 with TRBJ2-5; unclear D gene. The V and J ends lost 1 base and 9 bases respectively, with 15 bases between them. The CDR3 consists of 14 residues. The germline gives CDR1 SGHTA, CDR2 FQGNSA. CDR3 sequence reads: CASSLDSQSVAQYF. For the CDR3, the DNA is TGTGCCAGCAGCTTAGATAGCCAGAGCGTGGCCCAGTACTTC.

CDR3 sequence reads: CASSVATAPDLSTF. CDR3 nucleotide sequence: TGTGCCAGCAGCGTAGCTACGGCACCCGACCTCTCCACCTTC. J is TRBJ1-2 and V is TRBV9; no definite D call. The germline gives CDR1 SGDLS, CDR2 YYNGEE. The CDR3 length is 14 residues. Trimming stripped 0 bases from V and 13 bases from J, with 19 bases between.

This chain joins TRBV6-5 and TRBJ2-2; D unclear. The CDR3 extends over 16 amino acids. V was pared by 2 bases and J by 1 base, with 11 bases between. Germline V gives CDR1 MNHEY, CDR2 SVGAGI. For the CDR3, the DNA is TGTGCCAGCAGTTACGGAAGGCATCGGAACACCGGGGAGCTGTTTTTT. Its translation is CASSYGRHRNTGELFF.

The chain joins TRBV4-1 to TRBJ1-1; the D gene is possibly TRBD1 (5 bases). The germline V gene has CDR1 MGHRA and CDR2 YSYEKL. The CDR3 loop spans 14 amino acids. V was shortened by 3 bases and J by 0 bases, with 8 bases between the two germline ends. For the CDR3, the DNA is TGCGCCAGCAGCCAGGGACGGTTGAACACTGAAGCTTTCTTT. Its protein product is CASSQGRLNTEAFF.

This clone occurred a few times. CDR3 in amino acids: CASNYLKTVTGLYGYTF. As DNA, the CDR3 is TGTGCCAGCAATTACTTGAAGACAGTCACCGGGCTCTATGGCTACACCTTC. The chain recombines TRBV2 with TRBJ1-2; possible D gene TRBD1, 5 bases. CDR3 length equals 17 residues. V lost 7 bases and J lost 4, with 25 bases in between. Germline CDR1 reads SNHLY; CDR2 reads FYNNEI.

This chain connects TRBV30 to TRBJ1-2, with D possibly being TRBD1 (5 bases). This CDR3 has 16 amino acids. Per germline, CDR1 GTSNPN and CDR2 SVGIG (reference sequence). With 4 bases removed from V and 2 bases from J, the gap between germline ends came to 20 bases. The CDR3 sequence: CAWNSGHLTGNYGYTF. The DNA for the CDR3 is TGTGCCTGGAACTCAGGGCATCTTACTGGAAACTATGGCTACACCTTC. Filled out from reference TRBV30 and TRBJ1-2, the complete variable domain reads SQTIHQWPATLVQPVGSPLSLECTVEGTSNPNLYWYRQAAGRGLQLLFYSVGIGQISSEVPQNLSASRPQDRQFILSSKKLLLSDSGFYLCAWNSGHLTGNYGYTFGSGTRLTVV.

This sequence joins TRBV30 and TRBJ2-2; perhaps D is TRBD1 or TRBD2 (6 bases each). Trimming removed 5 bases from V and 6 bases from J, with 19 bases in between. Germline V gene sequence: CDR1 GTSNPN, CDR2 SVGIG (reference sequence). The CDR3 extends over 15 amino acids. DNA for the CDR3: TGTGCCTGGGCCAGAAGACGGGGGCGAGCCGGGGAGCTGTTTTTT. This gives the protein CAWARRRGRAGELFF. The whole variable domain, remainder taken from reference TRBV30 and TRBJ2-2, is SQTIHQWPATLVQPVGSPLSLECTVEGTSNPNLYWYRQAAGRGLQLLFYSVGIGQISSEVPQNLSASRPQDRQFILSSKKLLLSDSGFYLCAWARRRGRAGELFFGEGSRLTVL.

This rearrangement joins TRBV18 to TRBJ1-4; D possibly corresponds to TRBD1 (5 bases). V was trimmed by 2 bases and J by 0 bases, leaving 7 bases between them. From germline, CDR1 is KGHSH and CDR2 LQKENI. This CDR3 is built from 15 residues. The CDR3 here is CASSPRGTTNEKLFF. CDR3 DNA sequence: TGTGCCAGCTCACCAAGGGGAACAACTAATGAAAAACTGTTTTTT.

The J gene is TRBJ1-6, the V gene TRBV11-3; possible D gene TRBD1, 6 bases. Trimming removed 0 bases at V and 2 bases at J, with 20 bases between. This CDR3 is built from 20 residues. Germline V lookup: CDR1 SGHNT, CDR2 YENEEA. CDR3 nucleotides: TGTGCCAGCAGCTTAGATCAGGGGACGAAACGGCGTCCCTATAATTCACCCCTCCACTTT. This encodes CASSLDQGTKRRPYNSPLHF.

The V gene is TRBV5-6, the J gene TRBJ2-7; D is unclear. The length of the CDR3 is 14 residues. CDR1 and CDR2 (germline): SGHDT, YYEEEE. V lost 4 bases and J 3 bases, leaving 14 bases between the germline ends. CDR3 sequence reads: CASSPGPLIYEQYF. For the CDR3, the DNA is TGTGCCAGCAGCCCCGGACCTTTAATCTACGAGCAGTACTTC.

This chain uses TRBV5-1 with TRBJ1-5, with a weak D call TRBD1 (5 bases). Germline CDR1 SGHRS, CDR2 YFSETQ. The CDR3 runs 15 residues. The V gene lost 0 bases and the J gene lost 6 bases, with 13 bases spanning the gap. For the CDR3, the DNA is TGCGCCAGCAGCTTGGATTCAGGGTCAGGTCAGCCCCAGCATTTT. Its protein is CASSLDSGSGQPQHF. The entire variable domain, with the rest obtained from reference TRBV5-1 and TRBJ1-5, is as follows: KAGVTQTPRYLIKTRGQQVTLSCSPISGHRSVSWYQQTPGQGLQFLFEYFSETQRNKGNFPGRFSGRQFSNSRSEMNVSTLELGDSALYLCASSLDSGSGQPQHFGDGTRLSIL.

V usage is TRBV6-5 and J usage is TRBJ1-5, with TRBD1 matching over 8 bases. Unmatched junction bases numbered 3, after V lost 5 bases and J lost 3 bases. The CDR3 runs to 14 residues. Germline V gene lookup returns CDR1 MNHEY and CDR2 SVGAGI. CDR3 loop: CASSRDRTNQPQHF. The DNA of the CDR3 is TGTGCCAGCAGTAGGGACAGGACCAATCAGCCCCAGCATTTT.

The rearrangement uses TRBV7-9 and TRBJ2-7, with TRBD2 as a possible D gene (6 bases). This CDR3 has 15 amino acids. Germline CDR1 and CDR2: SEHNR and FQNEAQ (reference sequence). The V gene lost 1 base and the J gene lost 5 bases, with 15 bases spanning the gap. The CDR3 nucleotides read TGTGCCAGCAGCTTAGGTCGGGAGAGTTTCGACGAGCAGTACTTC. It codes for CASSLGRESFDEQYF.

The J gene is TRBJ1-1, the V gene TRBV30, with D possibly being TRBD1 (6 bases). The CDR3 has 13 residues. In germline, CDR1 is GTSNPN, CDR2 SVGIG (reference sequence). The ends were cut back, 4 bases at V and 5 bases at J, with 14 bases in the middle. The CDR3 nucleotides read TGTGCCTGGACCCAGGGGAGTGTGACTGAAGCTTTCTTT. Its translation: CAWTQGSVTEAFF.

V and J are TRBV7-9 and TRBJ1-3, with D perhaps matching TRBD1 (5 bases). Germline V gene data show CDR1 as SEHNR and CDR2 as FQNEAQ (reference sequence). The V end was cut by 0 bases, the J end by 0 bases, with 12 bases between. The CDR3 is 17 amino acids. As DNA, the CDR3 is TGTGCCAGCAGCTTAGCGCTAAGGGGACTCTCTGGAAACACCATATATTTT. Amino acid sequence: CASSLALRGLSGNTIYF.

The chain has TRBV7-2 and TRBJ1-2, with D hard to call. V lost 3 bases to trimming and J lost 5 bases, with 10 bases between them. The germline V gene has CDR1 SGHTA and CDR2 FQGNSA. The CDR3 is 13 residues long. CDR3 in DNA: TGTGCCAGCAGCTTCGAAGGTCGATATGGCTACACCTTC. This gives the protein CASSFEGRYGYTF.

This clone was counted a single time. The genes are TRBV6-1 and TRBJ1-5; D call uncertain. There are 13 residues in the CDR3. The V end lost 7 bases, the J end lost 4 bases, and 11 bases lay between the germline ends. Germline-derived CDR1 and CDR2 are MNHNS and SASEGT. CDR3 in amino acids: CASMNSVNQPQHF. The DNA for the CDR3 is TGTGCCAGCATGAACAGCGTGAATCAGCCCCAGCATTTT.

The chain employs TRBV15 and TRBJ1-4; D unclear. The CDR3 extends over 14 amino acids. V was shortened by 5 bases and J by 6 bases, with 13 bases between the two germline ends. Germline CDR1 is LNHNV and CDR2 is YYDKDF (reference sequence). DNA for the CDR3: TGTGCCACCAGCTCCGGAGTAAAGGATGAAAAACTGTTTTTT. Encoded protein: CATSSGVKDEKLFF. Complete variable domain (other parts from reference TRBV15 and TRBJ1-4): DAMVIQNPRYQVTQFGKPVTLSCSQTLNHNVMYWYQQKSSQAPKLLFHYYDKDFNNEADTPDNFQSRRPNTSFCFLDIRSPGLGDTAMYLCATSSGVKDEKLFFGSGTQLSVL.

The chain joins TRBV6-5 to TRBJ2-7; possibly TRBD1 for D (5 bases). With 8 bases removed from V and 4 bases from J, the gap between germline ends came to 12 bases. This CDR3 spans 12 amino acids. The germline gives CDR1 MNHEY, CDR2 SVGAGI. The CDR3 loop is CASGQGKYEQYF. The CDR3 DNA follows: TGTGCCAGCGGGCAGGGCAAATACGAGCAGTACTTC.

J is TRBJ2-6 and V is TRBV14, with 9 nucleotides matching TRBD1. This CDR3 has 21 amino acids. Germline V gene sequence: CDR1 SGHDN, CDR2 FVKESK. Trimming removed 0 bases from V and 1 base from J; junction bases left unmatched: 13. CDR3 loop: CASSQEGVPGQGKSGANVLTF. CDR3 sequence (DNA): TGTGCCAGCAGCCAAGAGGGGGTCCCCGGACAGGGGAAGTCTGGGGCCAACGTCCTGACTTTC.

CDR3 bases: TGTGCCAGCAGCCGAGGGACAACGAACACCGGGGAGCTGTTTTTT. Encoded protein: CASSRGTTNTGELFF. The gene calls are TRBV11-2 and TRBJ2-2; TRBD1 might be the D (6 bases). Germline V gene sequence: CDR1 SGHAT, CDR2 FQNNGV. This CDR3 is 15 amino acids long. Trimming stripped 5 bases from V and 0 bases from J, with 10 bases between.

The chain uses TRBV19 and TRBJ2-7; D perhaps matches TRBD2 (6 bases). Trimming shortened V by 5 bases and J by 4 bases, and 12 bases separated the two germline ends. The CDR3 consists of 13 residues. Germline-derived CDR1 and CDR2 are LNHDA and SQIVND (reference sequence). The CDR3 is CASSLEGRYEQYF. In nucleotides, the CDR3 is TGTGCCAGTAGTCTGGAGGGGAGGTACGAGCAGTACTTC.

The gene calls are TRBV2 and TRBJ2-5; TRBD2 matches 12 bases. Germline assignment: CDR1 SNHLY and CDR2 FYNNEI. This CDR3 region has 17 residues. The V segment lost 5 bases and the J segment 1 base; nucleotides outside the gene matches: 8. The CDR3 DNA reads TGTGCCAGCAGTCAAGGACTAGCGGGGACACTCCAAGAGACCCAGTACTTC. As protein: CASSQGLAGTLQETQYF.

V is TRBV7-2 and J is TRBJ1-6; 8 nucleotides align to TRBD1. V trimming: 5 bases; J trimming: 4 bases; junction bases outside the gene matches: 10. In germline, CDR1 is SGHTA, CDR2 FQGNSA. The CDR3 extends over 17 amino acids. As DNA, the CDR3 is TGTGCCAGCAGCGCGCGGACAGGGAAAGATTATAATTCACCCCTCCACTTT. Translated: CASSARTGKDYNSPLHF.